This entry is about one T cell receptor beta chain. The record originates from a study of blood T cell repertoires in COVID-19. Assay used: immunoSEQ multiplex PCR; TCRdb lists only in-frame clones, some missing. This sample has around 190,000 clones; around 82% occur once, and the top ten carry roughly a sixth. This CDR3 has 16 amino acids. CDR1 PRHDT and CDR2 FYEKMQ come from the germline V gene (reference sequence). V lost 3 bases to trimming and J lost 7 bases, with 16 bases between them. The chain carries TRBV13 and TRBJ1-6; possibly TRBD1 for D (6 bases). The source is a woman in her forties or fifties with acute COVID-19. Sample: PBMCs or T cells enriched from blood (not recorded which). CDR3: CASSLTGWGKNSPLHF. DNA of the CDR3: TGTGCCAGCAGCTTGACAGGCTGGGGGAAAAATTCACCCCTCCACTTT.